This T cell receptor beta chain was captured by sequencing in a study of memory CD4+ T cells and cytomegalovirus serostatus (dated by TCRdb to 2018 to 2020). Looking at the study overall: A total of about 33 healthy Belgian adults, of whom 9 were CMV seropositive and about 24 were CMV seronegative, were included in the cohort. CD4+ memory TCRbeta repertoires of a Belgian cohort with known cytomegalovirus serostatus were sequenced in order to replicate a published TCR-based CMV serostatus classifier. Broader findings and caveats from the paper: For predicting CMV serostatus, the median bootstrapped AUC was approximately 0.96 using the original framework and about 0.9 using a US-trained random forest. The original-framework classifier achieved a median bootstrapped AUC of roughly 0.95 with a 95% CI of 0.76-1.00 on the Belgian cohort. Of around 160 previously reported CMV-associated TCRbeta sequences, 55 to 75 appeared in the CD4+ memory repertoires, each in one to five individuals. The results were read as suggesting that the CMV-associated TCR signature is, for the most part, present in the CD4+ memory repertoire. Only CD4+CD45RO+ memory cells were sequenced, in contrast to the original study, which included naive and memory CD4+ and CD8+ populations.

Genomic DNA was extracted from sorted cells with the Quick-DNA Microprep Kit. Amplification of TCRbeta DNA was done with the immunoSEQ hsTCRbeta kit, following the protocol from the manufacturer. An Illumina MiSeq instrument was used to sequence the TCRbeta libraries. Per the authors' processing: Once out-of-frame sequences had been removed, millions of distinct TCRbeta sequences were left, which works out to an average of roughly 72,000 per individual. Each individual was scored according to the count of 160 or so previously reported CMV-associated TCRbeta sequences and the total productive distinct TCRbeta count. A beta-binomial model was reimplemented in Python, and random forests from scikit-learn, run with default parameters, were trained on data from the US cohort. On the Belgian cohort, classifier performance was reported as the median AUC, along with percentile confidence intervals, across 10,000 bootstrap iterations. Here the immuneACCESS table is served through TCRdb, limited to in-frame sequences with V and J called. Missing clones are a known gap in these copies; in checked studies unresolved V genes cover under half, and the rest lacks a known reason. V, J and clone size are those of that table, while D and trimming were read from the DNA. The sample has 50,000 or so clones on record, under 90% of them singletons. About 0.6% of the sample is held by the ten biggest clonotypes.

For CDR1 and CDR2, the germline V gene (reference sequence) lists LNHDA and SQIVND. Including the terminal cysteine and phenylalanine, the CDR3 comprises 16 residues. CDR3 DNA is the only sequence kept; it has 48 bases, read in frame from the first base. Relative to germline, V is 5 bases shorter and J is 2 bases shorter, with 17 bases between their ends. Single viable CD3+CD4+CD8-CD45RO+ cells were sorted as memory CD4+ T cells on a FACSAria II. CMV serostatus was assessed using a Roche Elecsys assay, by which serum IgG against CMV pp150, pp28, p38 and p52 was detected. After thawing, total CD4+ T cells were enriched by positive selection with CD4 magnetic microbeads. The samples came from a separate study whose specific focus was interrogating the CD4+ T cell memory repertoire. Peripheral blood mononuclear cells were isolated and cryopreserved following standard operating procedures; serum was stored at -80 °C. The staining used CD3-PerCP (BW264/56), CD4-APC (RPA-T4), CD45RO-PE (UCHT1) and CD8-Pacific Orange (3B5) antibodies, and Sytox blue was used to exclude non-viable cells.

In the case of this clone: What this receptor recognizes is not known. Per-base qualities were not stored, and no clone one base away is much larger.

The sequence derives from an adult in good health and CMV-seronegative. The sequenced sample consisted of memory CD4+ T cells from blood. The chain links TRBV19 with TRBJ2-3; the D gene is perhaps TRBD2, on 5 matching bases. The nucleotides are TGTGCCAGTAGTGCTTGGTGGCGGGCGCACACAGATACGCAGTATTTT. Its translation reads: CASSAWWRAHTDTQYF.